The TCR beta chain described here comes from a study of T cells after posttransplantation cyclophosphamide. Study-wide results and limits: Donor CD8+ memory clones often dominated recipient blood repertoires at later times. TRB clonality was highly associated with recipient CMV seropositivity and reactivation.

Germline-derived CDR1 and CDR2 are MNHEY and SVGAGI. V was trimmed by 3 bases and J by 3 bases, leaving 14 bases between them. This CDR3 has 15 residues. Assay used: immunoSEQ multiplex PCR; TCRdb lists only in-frame clones, some missing. Reported are about 25,000 clones, none seen only once; the ten largest carry 1.5%. This related bone marrow graft donor gave peripheral blood on the day of marrow donation. This clone was seen ten or more times. Its antigen is currently unknown. This chain uses TRBV6-5 with TRBJ1-2; D gene ambiguous. Sequenced: PBMCs. This clonotype was sampled from a man aged 45-65 years in good health, CMV-negative, and a related stem cell transplant donor. The CDR3 coding sequence is TGTGCCAGCAGTTATGGCAGTTCTGGAGACTATGGCTACACCTTC. Its translation is CASSYGSSGDYGYTF.